Listed below are T cell receptor beta chains from one sample, sequenced in a study of early T cells in non-severe SARS-CoV-2 infection. TCRdb re-derived calls from the 5' RACE reads in MiXCR, one entry per CDR3 protein. Here the sample spans some 71,000 distinct CDR3 sequences, under 9.5% being singletons. Sequenced: whole blood. The receptors here all came from an adult who was a healthcare worker with PCR-confirmed SARS-CoV-2 infection or an uninfected control (not recorded which). CDR3s include the opening cysteine and the closing phenylalanine or tryptophan. Fields, in order: CDR3 DNA, CDR3 protein, V gene, D gene, clone size, J gene. D genes are given only for firm matches. The size entry is marked missing in some rows and otherwise reads once, few, many or a size class.

DNA: TGCAGTGCTCGACCCACAGGGGGCGGATGGGATACGCAGTATTTT; CDR3: CSARPTGGGWDTQYF; V: TRBV20-1; D: TRBD1; size: many; J: TRBJ2-3
DNA: TGCAGCGTTGTTGTCCCTAGCGCGCAGTTCTTC; CDR3: CSVVVPSAQFF; V: TRBV29-1; D: -; size: few; J: TRBJ2-1
DNA: TGCGCCAGCAGACGGGGTCAGCTAAAATCTTACCCGGCGGAAGCTTTCTTT; CDR3: CASRRGQLKSYPAEAFF; V: TRBV5-1; D: -; size: -; J: TRBJ1-1
DNA: TGTGCCACCAGCAGAGACCTGGTAGGAAACACCATATATTTT; CDR3: CATSRDLVGNTIYF; V: TRBV15; D: -; size: -; J: TRBJ1-3
DNA: TGCGCCAGCAGCCCGAGACAGAGCACAGATACGCAGTATTTT; CDR3: CASSPRQSTDTQYF; V: TRBV5-1; D: -; size: many; J: TRBJ2-3
DNA: TGTGCCAGCAGCTTGTTGGGGGACCTGTACGAGCAGTACTTC; CDR3: CASSLLGDLYEQYF; V: TRBV5-8; D: -; size: -; J: TRBJ2-7
DNA: TGTGCCAGCCAAACGGTTCAATATACCGCCAACTATGGCTACACCTTC; CDR3: CASQTVQYTANYGYTF; V: TRBV7-9; D: -; size: few; J: TRBJ1-2
DNA: TGCGCCAGCAGCGTAATACAGGGTCAGAACACTGAAGCTTTCTTT; CDR3: CASSVIQGQNTEAFF; V: TRBV5-1; D: -; size: -; J: TRBJ1-1
DNA: TGCAGCGTTGAAGATGGGAACACAGATACGCAGTATTTT; CDR3: CSVEDGNTDTQYF; V: TRBV29-1; D: -; size: many; J: TRBJ2-3
DNA: TGTGCCACCAGTGATCCGCAGGGGTACGAGTATGGCTACACCTTC; CDR3: CATSDPQGYEYGYTF; V: TRBV24-1; D: -; size: few; J: TRBJ1-2
DNA: TGCGCCAGCAGCCAAGATTGGGGTGGGAAGTACAATGAGCAGTTCTTC; CDR3: CASSQDWGGKYNEQFF; V: TRBV4-3; D: -; size: many; J: TRBJ2-1
DNA: TGTGCCACCAGCAGAGATCGGCAGGGGGCCGGAGAGACCCAGTACTTC; CDR3: CATSRDRQGAGETQYF; V: TRBV15; D: TRBD1; size: few; J: TRBJ2-5
DNA: TGTGCCAGCAGCTTAAGCTACAGGGGAACTGAAGCTTTCTTT; CDR3: CASSLSYRGTEAFF; V: TRBV7-2; D: TRBD1; size: many; J: TRBJ1-1
DNA: TGCGCCAGCAGTGAGTCGAATCGGGGAGGGGAATTCGATATCTCCCCAGATACGCAGTATTTT; CDR3: CASSESNRGGEFDISPDTQYF; V: TRBV10-1; D: TRBD2; size: -; J: TRBJ2-3
DNA: TGCAGTGCTAGCCCCAGCACAGATACGCAGTATTTT; CDR3: CSASPSTDTQYF; V: TRBV20-1; D: -; size: many; J: TRBJ2-3
DNA: TGTGCCAGCAAGAGGGTAGCGGGAGAATACAATGAGCAGTTCTTC; CDR3: CASKRVAGEYNEQFF; V: TRBV6-4; D: TRBD2; size: few; J: TRBJ2-1
DNA: TGTGCCAGCAGTGAAAGCGGGGAGACTCAGCCCCAGCATTTT; CDR3: CASSESGETQPQHF; V: TRBV25-1; D: -; size: many; J: TRBJ1-5
DNA: TGCAGTGCTAGAGGGACCGTGGCCACTGAAGCTTTCTTT; CDR3: CSARGTVATEAFF; V: TRBV20-1; D: -; size: -; J: TRBJ1-1
DNA: TGTGCCAGCAGCCTTCAGATGAACACTGAAGCTTTCTTT; CDR3: CASSLQMNTEAFF; V: TRBV4-2; D: -; size: many; J: TRBJ1-1
DNA: TGTGCCAGCAGCTCTACAGGGATACAGCCCCAGCATTTT; CDR3: CASSSTGIQPQHF; V: TRBV7-2; D: -; size: few; J: TRBJ1-5
DNA: TGCGCCAGCAGTTATAGCGGGGGGCGCTACAATGAGCAGTTCTTC; CDR3: CASSYSGGRYNEQFF; V: TRBV5-1; D: TRBD2; size: -; J: TRBJ2-1
DNA: TGTGCCAGCTCACCACAGCAGGGGAACACCGGGGAGCTGTTTTTT; CDR3: CASSPQQGNTGELFF; V: TRBV18; D: -; size: -; J: TRBJ2-2
DNA: TGTGCCAGCAGTTTCTCCCTATCCGGGGAGCTGTTTTTT; CDR3: CASSFSLSGELFF; V: TRBV27; D: -; size: few; J: TRBJ2-2
DNA: TGCAGCGTCGCCACAGGGGTGAGCTCCTACGAGCAGTACTTC; CDR3: CSVATGVSSYEQYF; V: TRBV29-1; D: TRBD1; size: few; J: TRBJ2-7
DNA: TGTGCCAGCAGTTACTATTCTGCGAGGGGAGACAATGAGCAGTTCTTC; CDR3: CASSYYSARGDNEQFF; V: TRBV6-5; D: -; size: many; J: TRBJ2-1
DNA: TGTGCCAGCAGTTACCCCCAGCCAGATACGCAGTATTTT; CDR3: CASSYPQPDTQYF; V: TRBV6-6; D: -; size: -; J: TRBJ2-3
DNA: TGTGCCAGTCGTGAGGACAGCAATGAAAAACTGTTTTTT; CDR3: CASREDSNEKLFF; V: TRBV6-2/TRBV6-3; D: -; size: -; J: TRBJ1-4
DNA: TGTGCCAGCTCACCACCGGGTAGTACGCTTGCCAATAGGGAGCAGTTCTTC; CDR3: CASSPPGSTLANREQFF; V: TRBV18; D: -; size: many; J: TRBJ2-1
DNA: TGTGCCAGCAAGAAGCACCCTGAAGCTTTCTTT; CDR3: CASKKHPEAFF; V: TRBV5-8; D: -; size: many; J: TRBJ1-1
DNA: TGTGCCAGCAGCTTTTGGGCATTCTCCTACGAGCAGTACTTC; CDR3: CASSFWAFSYEQYF; V: TRBV7-2; D: -; size: many; J: TRBJ2-7